The rows below give T cell receptor beta chains drawn from one sample of a study of cytomegalovirus exposure and HLA in healthy donors. Generated by immunoSEQ multiplex PCR, the TCRdb table keeps only in-frame clones and is missing some. This sample has some 70,000 clones, with around 80% found just once. The sample was PBMCs. These receptors all stem from a man aged 45-65 years in good health and CMV-seronegative. Both conserved end residues are trimmed from each CDR3.

v_call cdr3_aa
TRBV30 AWSPAVAEQY
TRBV21-1 ASSPGGVENGYT
TRBV27 ASSVIMDRRDEQY
TRBV11-2 ASSFRLAGGYEQY
TRBV27 ASGQGYSNQPQH
TRBV11-2 ASSGPSKYGYT
TRBV29-1 SVEWQGGYEQY
TRBV10-3 AISDPPAGEGYEQY
TRBV27 ASSPGLAGAYEQY
TRBV28 ASSLTQGETEAF
TRBV4-1 ASSQVDIISYNEQF
TRBV2 ASRSAGTNKNIQY
TRBV7-2 ASSLVSGQETQY
TRBV5-1 ASRWAQAIMNTGELF
TRBV7-3 ASRSGGNTGELF
TRBV28 ASSGSTTGFYGYT
TRBV2 ASKGANQPQH
TRBV5-1 ASTLLIGKETQY
TRBV2 ASIRGGARTDTQY
TRBV11-2 ASSFSEVYGYT
TRBV15 ATSRDGTAYEQY
TRBV7-9 ASRLAGGLAGELF
TRBV21-1 ASSKNPRLAGDHYEQY
TRBV30 AWSVNAMNTEAF
TRBV28 ASSFSRRGRGGYEQY
TRBV28 ASSLWLGTGDSYGYT
TRBV30 AYLRQGSEAF
TRBV5-1 ASQGSETQY
TRBV6-5 ASSYAGHGNTIY
TRBV5-1 ASSSIREKVDTQY
TRBV4-1 ASSQGEGSWGTQY
TRBV18 ASSLSPGGETQY
TRBV27 ASSPNRSNQPQH
TRBV7-2 ASSVQDYPTNTGELF
TRBV27 ASSSGEGYSETQY
TRBV30 AWSVRGGSTEAF
TRBV25-1 ASSDRERVSSPLH
TRBV6-1 ASIQGGNQPQH
TRBV27 ASSLRGGTYQPQH
TRBV4-3 ASSPRTSGNIQY
TRBV10-2 ASSQGRGVTGGLEQF
TRBV27 ASSPTPTGSGQY
TRBV28 ASRSLEKYGYT
TRBV5-1 ASSPGAVETQY
TRBV2 ASSRTGVNTGELF
TRBV12-5 ASGPSQGAHEQY
TRBV2 ASGRVRGNTEAF
TRBV27 ASSLSYDRTGYT
TRBV5-4 ASSLAQGASGELF
TRBV27 ASSRKGQGQETQY
TRBV6-1 ASSATGVKIYNEQF